A single T cell receptor beta chain is shown here with its context. Sequencing was performed with immunoSEQ multiplex PCR; in TCRdb, only in-frame clones are kept and a portion is missing. Of tens of thousands of clones in the sample, approximately 92% are singletons; the top ten hold 2% to 2.5%. This sample is drawn from a study of T cell responses to AZD1222 COVID-19 vaccine. Germline CDR1 and CDR2: SGHNT and YYREEE (reference sequence). The V gene end was trimmed by 4 bases and the J gene end by 2 bases; junction bases not matched to a gene: 4. This CDR3 comprises 17 residues. Sequences were derived from peripheral blood, sampled 28 days after the second AZD1222 dose. This chain connects TRBV5-4 to TRBJ2-2; 14 bases are a match to TRBD2. This TCR was recovered from an adult who received the AZD1222 COVID-19 vaccine. In nucleotides, the CDR3 is TGTGCCAGCAGCCGAGGGACTAGCGGGGGTAACACCGGGGAGCTGTTTTTT. Its protein product is CASSRGTSGGNTGELFF.